This is a list of T cell receptor beta chains from one sample in a study of identical twins. TCRdb analysed the 5' RACE reads with MiXCR anew, one entry per CDR3 protein. The sample has 500,000 to 550,000 distinct CDR3 sequences, 20% to 25% seen once. The sample also formed part of further work on yellow fever vaccine responses in identical twins.

Input material: CD4+ T cells sorted from blood. The origin of the receptors is a young woman in good health. Each CDR3 is given with its conserved first and last residue. The order of the fields is J gene, V gene, D gene, clone size, CDR3 DNA, CDR3 protein. The D gene is left open where the match is weak. Some rows have no size entry. The others give once, few or many, or a class for an expanded clone.

TRBJ2-1 | TRBV11-2 | - | - | TGTGCCAGCAACCCCCGGACTAACCTCTATTATGAGCAGTTCTTC | CASNPRTNLYYEQFF
TRBJ2-5 | TRBV7-8 | - | - | TGTGCCAGCAGCTCCCGATACAGGGGAGGAGAGACCCAGTACTTC | CASSSRYRGGETQYF
TRBJ2-2 | TRBV9 | - | - | TGTGCCAGCAGCGTAGCTACCTCTCGGGACTCGGCGGCCGGGGAGCTGTTTTTT | CASSVATSRDSAAGELFF
TRBJ1-2 | TRBV11-2 | - | few | TGTGCCAGCAGCTTTATCGGAGGATATGGCTACACCTTC | CASSFIGGYGYTF
TRBJ2-3 | TRBV5-1 | - | few | TGCGCCAGCAGCTTGTCTTTTGGCGGGCAACGCACAGATACGCAGTATTTT | CASSLSFGGQRTDTQYF
TRBJ2-1 | TRBV6-2/TRBV6-3 | TRBD2 | - | TGTGCCAGCAGTTACTCTAGCGGGAGGGTCAATGAGCAGTTCTTC | CASSYSSGRVNEQFF
TRBJ2-6 | TRBV5-1 | - | few | TGCGCCAGCAGCTTGGCAGCCTCTGGGGCCAACGTCCTGACTTTC | CASSLAASGANVLTF
TRBJ2-4 | TRBV7-2 | TRBD2 | - | TGTGCCAGCAGCTTCACTAGCGGGTTACTAGCCAAAAACATTCAGTACTTC | CASSFTSGLLAKNIQYF
TRBJ2-2 | TRBV4-2 | TRBD1 | few | TGTGCCAGCAGCCAAGAAGGGACAGGGAACACCGGGGAGCTGTTTTTT | CASSQEGTGNTGELFF
TRBJ2-2 | TRBV14 | - | - | TGTGCCAGCAGCCCAAAGGCTAGAGGGGGCACCGGGGAGCTGTTTTTT | CASSPKARGGTGELFF
TRBJ2-7 | TRBV7-2 | TRBD1 | - | TGTGCCAGCAGTTCCGGGACAGCTCTTCGCGAGCAGTACTTC | CASSSGTALREQYF
TRBJ2-1 | TRBV7-3 | TRBD2 | - | TGTGCCAGCAGCCCCGGGACTAGCTCGTATGAGCAGTTCTTC | CASSPGTSSYEQFF
TRBJ2-4 | TRBV5-1 | - | few | TGCGCCAGCAGCATGTCGGACGGACAAAACATTCAGTACTTC | CASSMSDGQNIQYF
TRBJ2-7 | TRBV11-3 | - | - | TGTGCCAGCAGCTTAGATTTATCCGGGGACGACGAGCAGTACTTC | CASSLDLSGDDEQYF
TRBJ2-7 | TRBV11-2 | - | once | TGTGCCAGCAGCTTATTCGACAGATACTACGAGCAGTACTTC | CASSLFDRYYEQYF
TRBJ2-3 | TRBV5-1 | - | few | TGCGCCAGCAGCTTGGCCGGAGGCAGGGGCACAGATACGCAGTATTTT | CASSLAGGRGTDTQYF
TRBJ1-6 | TRBV5-6 | - | few | TGTGCCAGCAGCCCGGACGGCGATTCACCCCTCCACTTT | CASSPDGDSPLHF
TRBJ2-1 | TRBV24-1 | TRBD1 | few | TGTGCCACCAGTGAGTCCGGGACAGGGAAGCAGTTCTTC | CATSESGTGKQFF
TRBJ2-5 | TRBV6-1 | - | - | TGTGCCAGCAGTGGCGGGTGGAGGGAGACCCAGTACTTC | CASSGGWRETQYF
TRBJ1-6 | TRBV7-9 | - | - | TGTGCCAGCAGCTTGGCCGACATAAGGAATTCACCCCTCCACTTT | CASSLADIRNSPLHF
TRBJ2-1 | TRBV9 | TRBD1 | - | TGTGCCAGCAGCGCCACTCCGGGACAGGGTAGTGGTGAGCAGTTCTTC | CASSATPGQGSGEQFF
TRBJ2-7 | TRBV5-1 | - | - | TGCGCCAGCAGCGCGATGACCACAGACCCCTACGAGCAGTACTTC | CASSAMTTDPYEQYF
TRBJ1-1 | TRBV3-1 | - | few | TGTGCCAGCAGCCAAGATAGGTTCAGGGTTGGGGATACTGAAGCTTTCTTT | CASSQDRFRVGDTEAFF
TRBJ2-2 | TRBV19 | - | few | TGTGCCAGTAATTTCGGGGGCAAGGCCGGGGAGCTGTTTTTT | CASNFGGKAGELFF
TRBJ2-5 | TRBV5-1 | TRBD1 | few | TGCGCCAGCAGCCACGGACAGGGGAGCGGGGAGACCCAGTACTTC | CASSHGQGSGETQYF
TRBJ2-5 | TRBV25-1 | TRBD2 | few | TGTGCCAGCAGTGAAGGAGGGAGGGCCCAAGAGACCCAGTACTTC | CASSEGGRAQETQYF
TRBJ2-4 | TRBV4-1 | TRBD2 | many | TGCGCCAGCAGCCAATGGGCGGGGGGACTAGCCAAAAACATTCAGTACTTC | CASSQWAGGLAKNIQYF
TRBJ2-5 | TRBV15 | TRBD1 | - | TGTGCCACCAGCAGAGTCGGGACAGGGGGAGAGACCCAGTACTTC | CATSRVGTGGETQYF
TRBJ2-2 | TRBV12-3/TRBV12-4 | - | - | TGTGCCAGCACCCAGGAACTGAACACCGGGGAGCTGTTTTTT | CASTQELNTGELFF
TRBJ2-5 | TRBV7-9 | - | - | TGTGCCAGCAGCTCTTCATTAGCCTACCTCCAAGAGACCCAGTACTTC | CASSSSLAYLQETQYF
TRBJ1-4 | TRBV27 | - | - | TGTGCCAGCAGTTTAAGGTGGGGTGCAACTAATGAAAAACTGTTTTTT | CASSLRWGATNEKLFF
TRBJ2-2 | TRBV3-1 | - | few | TGTGCCAGCAGCCAAGTACGGGGGTCCGGGGAGCTGTTTTTT | CASSQVRGSGELFF
TRBJ2-2 | TRBV6-4 | - | - | TGTGCCAGCAGTGTGGACGGGAACACCGGGGAGCTGTTTTTT | CASSVDGNTGELFF
TRBJ1-2 | TRBV20-1 | - | many | TGCAGTGCTAGAGATGGAACCCAGACTAACTATGGCTACACCTTC | CSARDGTQTNYGYTF
TRBJ2-2 | TRBV12-3/TRBV12-4 | - | few | TGTGCCAGCAGTCCACCCCAAGCCGCCGGGGAGCTGTTTTTT | CASSPPQAAGELFF
TRBJ1-5 | TRBV7-8 | - | few | TGTGCCAGCAGCTTGGCCGCAGAGGGACAGCCCCAGCATTTT | CASSLAAEGQPQHF
TRBJ1-2 | TRBV6-1 | - | - | TGTGCCAGCAGCGAACAGGGAGGCTATGGCTACACCTTC | CASSEQGGYGYTF
TRBJ2-1 | TRBV5-1 | - | - | TGCGCCAGCAGCTTGGGCGACCTGGGCAATGAGCAGTTCTTC | CASSLGDLGNEQFF
TRBJ2-3 | TRBV12-3/TRBV12-4 | TRBD2 | - | TGTGCCAGCAGGGCTAGCGGGGGGGCAGATACGCAGTATTTT | CASRASGGADTQYF
TRBJ2-7 | TRBV20-1 | - | - | TGCAGTGCTAGAGATCAACCGAGCCCCTACGAGCAGTACTTC | CSARDQPSPYEQYF
TRBJ2-1 | TRBV20-1 | - | few | TGCAGTTCCGGACCAGTCTCCTACAATGAGCAGTTCTTC | CSSGPVSYNEQFF
TRBJ2-1 | TRBV12-5 | - | - | TGTGCTAGTGGTTTGGGGCAGGGCAAACTAGGGGATGAGCAGTTCTTC | CASGLGQGKLGDEQFF
TRBJ1-6 | TRBV12-3/TRBV12-4 | TRBD1 | few | TGTGCCAGCAGTCTTCAGGGGGCGGTTTCACCCCTCCACTTT | CASSLQGAVSPLHF
TRBJ2-4 | TRBV7-9 | TRBD1 | few | TGTGCCAGCAGCTCCCGGGACAGTAAAAACATTCAGTACTTC | CASSSRDSKNIQYF
TRBJ1-6 | TRBV18 | TRBD1 | - | TGTGCCAGCTCACCCGGGACAGGGGGATATTCACCCCTCCACTTT | CASSPGTGGYSPLHF
TRBJ1-1 | TRBV20-1 | - | - | TGCAGTGCTCGGACACCGATGAACACTGAAGCTTTCTTT | CSARTPMNTEAFF